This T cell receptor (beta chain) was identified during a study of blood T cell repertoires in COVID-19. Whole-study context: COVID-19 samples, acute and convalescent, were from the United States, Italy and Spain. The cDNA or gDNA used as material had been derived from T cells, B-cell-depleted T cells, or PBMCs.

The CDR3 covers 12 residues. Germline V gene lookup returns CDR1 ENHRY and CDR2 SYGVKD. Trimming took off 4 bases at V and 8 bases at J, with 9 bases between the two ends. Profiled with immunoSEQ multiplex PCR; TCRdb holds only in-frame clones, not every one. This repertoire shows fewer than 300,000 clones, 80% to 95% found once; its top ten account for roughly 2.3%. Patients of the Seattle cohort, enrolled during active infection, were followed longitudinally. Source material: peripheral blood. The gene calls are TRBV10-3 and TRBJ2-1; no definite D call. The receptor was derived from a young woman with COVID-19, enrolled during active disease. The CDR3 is CAISAEHDEQFF. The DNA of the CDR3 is TGTGCCATCAGTGCGGAGCACGATGAGCAGTTCTTC.